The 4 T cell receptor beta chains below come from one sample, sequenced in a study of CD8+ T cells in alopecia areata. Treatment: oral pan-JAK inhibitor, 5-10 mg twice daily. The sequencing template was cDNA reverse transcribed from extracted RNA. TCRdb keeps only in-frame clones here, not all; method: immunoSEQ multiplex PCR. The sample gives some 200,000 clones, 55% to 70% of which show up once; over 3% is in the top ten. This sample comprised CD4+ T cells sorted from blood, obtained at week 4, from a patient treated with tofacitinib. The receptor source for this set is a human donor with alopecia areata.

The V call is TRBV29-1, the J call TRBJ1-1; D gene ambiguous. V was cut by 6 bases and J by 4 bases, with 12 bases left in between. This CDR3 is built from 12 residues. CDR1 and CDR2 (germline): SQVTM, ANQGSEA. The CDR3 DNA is TGCAGCGTGGGAGGTCGGGGCACTGAAGCTTTCTTT. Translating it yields CSVGGRGTEAFF.

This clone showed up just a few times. The CDR3 loop reads CAWSRRMVSSYNEQFF. Here the CDR3 DNA reads TGTGCCTGGAGTCGAAGAATGGTGAGCTCCTACAATGAGCAGTTCTTC. The V call is TRBV30, the J call TRBJ2-1, with no clear D. CDR1 and CDR2 (germline): GTSNPN, SVGIG (reference sequence). The CDR3 is 16 amino acids. The V gene lost 2 bases and the J gene lost 0 bases, with 14 bases spanning the gap. Using reference TRBV30 and TRBJ2-1 for the parts outside the CDR3, the full variable domain is SQTIHQWPATLVQPVGSPLSLECTVEGTSNPNLYWYRQAAGRGLQLLFYSVGIGQISSEVPQNLSASRPQDRQFILSSKKLLLSDSGFYLCAWSRRMVSSYNEQFFGPGTRLTVL.

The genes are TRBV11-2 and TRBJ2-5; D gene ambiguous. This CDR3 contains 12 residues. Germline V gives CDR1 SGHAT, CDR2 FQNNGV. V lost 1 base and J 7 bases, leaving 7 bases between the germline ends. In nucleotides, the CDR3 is TGTGCCAGCAGCTTAGGCCGAGGGACCCAGTACTTC. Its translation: CASSLGRGTQYF. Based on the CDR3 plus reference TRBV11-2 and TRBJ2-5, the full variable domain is EAGVAQSPRYKIIEKRQSVAFWCNPISGHATLYWYQQILGQGPKLLIQFQNNGVVDDSQLPKDRFSAERLKGVDSTLKIQPAKLEDSAVYLCASSLGRGTQYFGPGTRLLVL.

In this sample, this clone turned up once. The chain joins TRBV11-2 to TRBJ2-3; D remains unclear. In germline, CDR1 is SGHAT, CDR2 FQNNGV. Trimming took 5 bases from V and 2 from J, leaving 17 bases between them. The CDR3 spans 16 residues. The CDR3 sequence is CASSLGNFLHTDTQYF. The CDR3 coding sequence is TGTGCCAGCAGCCTTGGGAACTTTCTACACACAGATACGCAGTATTTT.